One sample yielded the 20 T cell receptor beta chains listed below, sequenced in a study of blood T cell repertoires in COVID-19. Sequencing was performed with immunoSEQ multiplex PCR; in TCRdb, only in-frame clones are kept and a portion is missing. The sample carries 150,000 to 200,000 clones, about nine tenths recorded once. Sequencing was performed on peripheral blood. The receptors were sampled from a man aged 35 to 55 with acute or convalescent COVID-19.

V is TRBV5-4 and J is TRBJ2-7, with 10 bases that match TRBD2. The germline V gene has CDR1 SGHNT and CDR2 YYREEE (reference sequence). The CDR3 extends over 17 amino acids. V lost 4 bases and J lost 3; bases outside the gene matches: 13. The CDR3 spells CASSGSGGAPPHYEQYF. The CDR3 region has the DNA TGTGCCAGCAGCGGAAGCGGGGGGGCCCCCCCTCACTACGAGCAGTACTTC.

The CDR3 DNA reads TGTGCCAGTAGCTCACGGAGGCCCTCTGGGGCCAACGTCCTGACTTTC. Translating gives CASSSRRPSGANVLTF. This chain uses TRBV19 with TRBJ2-6, with a possible D match to TRBD2 (5 bases). The ends were cut back, 6 bases at V and 0 bases at J, with 12 bases in the middle. The CDR3 loop spans 16 amino acids. Germline V lookup: CDR1 LNHDA, CDR2 SQIVND (reference sequence).

The chain recombines TRBV7-2 with TRBJ2-4; 8 bases agree with TRBD2. V lost 3 bases, J lost 6 bases, and 10 bases stayed unmatched. The CDR3 runs to 16 residues. Per germline, CDR1 SGHTA and CDR2 FQGNSA. CDR3 DNA: TGTGCCAGCAGCTTGGAGCGGGGGCGGCTGAGAAACATTCAGTACTTC. Encoded protein: CASSLERGRLRNIQYF. The full variable domain, its missing parts supplied by reference TRBV7-2 and TRBJ2-4, is GAGVSQSPSNKVTEKGKDVELRCDPISGHTALYWYRQSLGQGLEFLIYFQGNSAPDKSGLPSDRFSAERTGGSVSTLTIQRTQQEDSAVYLCASSLERGRLRNIQYFGAGTRLSVL.

The chain uses TRBV19 and TRBJ1-2, with 10 bases matching TRBD1. The V gene end was trimmed by 6 bases and the J gene end by 5 bases; junction bases not matched to a gene: 9. Germline loops: CDR1 LNHDA, CDR2 SQIVND (reference sequence). The CDR3 covers 15 residues. The CDR3 protein is CASRASGTGEYGYTF. CDR3 in DNA: TGTGCCAGTAGAGCCTCCGGGACAGGGGAATATGGCTACACCTTC.

The rearrangement joins TRBV5-1 to TRBJ1-2; 8 positions match TRBD1. The CDR3 has 14 residues. Germline-derived CDR1 and CDR2 are SGHRS and YFSETQ. V lost 0 bases, J lost 6 bases, and 4 bases stayed unmatched. This CDR3 reads CASSLAATGDGYTF. CDR3 nucleotide sequence: TGCGCCAGCAGCTTGGCCGCGACAGGGGATGGCTACACCTTC.

The sample holds a few counts of this clone. This chain connects TRBV28 to TRBJ1-5; D is uncertain. Trimming removed 2 bases from V and 7 bases from J, with 12 bases in between. The CDR3 contains 14 residues. From germline, CDR1 is MDHEN and CDR2 SYDVKM. CDR3 protein: CASSLRARGQPQHF. The CDR3 DNA reads TGTGCCAGCAGTTTAAGGGCGCGGGGACAGCCCCAGCATTTT.

The chain is built from TRBV7-9 and TRBJ2-5; 7 bases align to TRBD2. The CDR3 consists of 16 residues. Germline-derived CDR1 and CDR2 are SEHNR and FQNEAQ (reference sequence). J gave up 3 bases and V 2 bases, and 9 bases lay outside the gene matches. The CDR3: CASSLSASGHKETQYF. DNA of the CDR3: TGTGCCAGCAGCTTATCAGCTAGCGGACATAAAGAGACCCAGTACTTC.

The V call is TRBV12-5, the J call TRBJ1-2, with TRBD1 matching over 8 bases. V shed 7 bases, J shed 8 bases, and the junction held 6 bases outside the gene matches. Germline V gene sequence: CDR1 LGHNT, CDR2 FRNRAP. The CDR3 length is 12 residues. CDR3: CASAQGAGGYTF. As DNA, the CDR3 is TGTGCTAGTGCCCAGGGGGCGGGGGGCTACACCTTC.

The J gene is TRBJ1-2, the V gene TRBV4-1; D may be TRBD1 (6 bases). Looked up from germline, CDR1 is MGHRA and CDR2 is YSYEKL. The CDR3 covers 13 residues. With 0 bases removed from V and 7 bases from J, the gap between germline ends came to 9 bases. The CDR3 loop is CASSQEHRAGYTF. The CDR3 coding sequence is TGCGCCAGCAGCCAAGAACACAGGGCTGGCTACACCTTC.

The genes are TRBV10-3 and TRBJ1-2, with 7 bases aligning to TRBD1. The CDR3 extends over 13 amino acids. V lost 6 bases and J lost 2; bases outside the gene matches: 3. Germline CDR1 is ENHRY and CDR2 is SYGVKD. CDR3 loop: CAIRSDRNYGYTF. The CDR3 DNA is TGTGCCATCAGATCGGACAGGAACTATGGCTACACCTTC.

This clone came up once. The chain has TRBV5-1 and TRBJ2-5; 8 positions match TRBD2. The J segment lost 3 bases and the V segment lost 4 bases, leaving 5 bases of the junction unmatched. This CDR3 has 14 residues. Germline loops: CDR1 SGHRS, CDR2 YFSETQ. CDR3 sequence reads: CASSRGLGEETQYF. The DNA of the CDR3 is TGCGCCAGCAGCCGGGGACTAGGAGAAGAGACCCAGTACTTC. Full variable domain (missing parts from reference TRBV5-1 and TRBJ2-5): KAGVTQTPRYLIKTRGQQVTLSCSPISGHRSVSWYQQTPGQGLQFLFEYFSETQRNKGNFPGRFSGRQFSNSRSEMNVSTLELGDSALYLCASSRGLGEETQYFGPGTRLLVL.

The V gene is TRBV29-1, the J gene TRBJ1-5; no firm D call. This CDR3 comprises 12 residues. Germline V gene lookup returns CDR1 SQVTM and CDR2 ANQGSEA. V dropped 5 bases and J dropped 2 bases, with 7 bases sitting between them. CDR3 nucleotide sequence: TGCAGCGTTACTTCCGGCAATCAGCCCCAGCATTTT. This gives the protein CSVTSGNQPQHF.

CDR3 DNA sequence: TGTGCCAGCAGCCGGGACATAACCTACGAGCAGTACTTC. Encoded protein: CASSRDITYEQYF. The J gene is TRBJ2-7, the V gene TRBV12-3 or TRBV12-4, with a weak D call TRBD1 (6 bases). The CDR3 has 13 residues. V lost 6 bases to trimming and J lost 2 bases, with 11 bases between them.

The chain combines TRBV19 with TRBJ2-1, with 7 bases matching TRBD2. CDR1 is LNHDA and CDR2 is SQIVND in the germline V gene (reference sequence). V was clipped by 6 bases and J by 11 bases; unmatched bases: 7. The CDR3 contains 12 residues. The CDR3, as DNA: TGTGCCAGTAGGATCCCTAGCGGACAGCAGTTCTTC. The encoded protein is CASRIPSGQQFF. The whole variable domain, remainder taken from reference TRBV19 and TRBJ2-1, is DGGITQSPKYLFRKEGQNVTLSCEQNLNHDAMYWYRQDPGQGLRLIYYSQIVNDFQKGDIAEGYSVSREKKESFPLTVTSAQKNPTAFYLCASRIPSGQQFFGPGTRLTVL.

V gene TRBV7-2 combines with J gene TRBJ2-1, with 13 bases matching TRBD2. The CDR3 length is 17 residues. Germline CDR1 SGHTA, CDR2 FQGNSA. With V trimmed by 4 bases and J by 2 bases, 5 bases remained unmatched. The CDR3 region is CASSSAGTSGTYNEQFF. The CDR3 DNA reads as TGTGCCAGCAGCTCCGCCGGGACTAGCGGGACCTACAATGAGCAGTTCTTC.

CDR3 DNA: TGTGCCAGCAGCGTAGGTAGCCCCGGCACAGATACGCAGTATTTT. Its protein is CASSVGSPGTDTQYF. The gene calls are TRBV9 and TRBJ2-3; D is undetermined. Trimming pared 0 bases from V and 1 base from J, leaving 9 bases between. Germline CDR1 SGDLS, CDR2 YYNGEE. The CDR3 sequence is 15 residues long.

The CDR3 nucleotides are TGTGCCACCTCCGGGACAGGGGCTACTGAAGCTTTCTTT. Its protein product is CATSGTGATEAFF. The V gene is TRBV19, the J gene TRBJ1-1; TRBD1 aligns across 10 bases. Germline V CDR1 and CDR2: LNHDA, SQIVND (reference sequence). CDR3 length equals 13 residues. V lost 10 bases to trimming and J lost 5 bases; unmatched junction nucleotides: 7.

This chain joins TRBV30 and TRBJ1-2; D may be TRBD1 (5 bases). The CDR3 is 16 amino acids. The germline V gene encodes CDR1 GTSNPN and CDR2 SVGIG (reference sequence). V was clipped by 0 bases and J by 4 bases, with 18 bases between them. The CDR3 spells CAWSVRGGREVYGYTF. The CDR3 DNA reads TGTGCCTGGAGTGTAAGAGGCGGCAGGGAAGTCTATGGCTACACCTTC.

The rearrangement joins TRBV3-1 (or the pseudogene TRBV3-2) to TRBJ1-4, with D tentatively TRBD1 (6 bases). The ends were cut back, 5 bases at V and 6 bases at J, with 13 bases in the middle. The CDR3 sequence is 14 residues long. CDR1 LGHDT and CDR2 YNNKEL come from the germline V gene (reference sequence). The CDR3, as DNA: TGTGCCAGCAGCATCACGGGGGGCGATGAAAAACTGTTTTTT. This sequence encodes CASSITGGDEKLFF.

This chain uses TRBV12-5 with TRBJ2-1, with 7 bases aligning to TRBD2. Germline loops: CDR1 LGHNT, CDR2 FRNRAP. The J segment lost 4 bases and the V segment lost 6 bases, leaving 6 bases of the junction unmatched. The CDR3 spans 14 residues. The CDR3 DNA sequence: TGTGCTAGTGGCGGAGAGCGGGGATACAATGAGCAGTTCTTC. Translated: CASGGERGYNEQFF.